The entry below gives a single TCR beta chain sequence along with its context. Its antigen is unknown. This sample is drawn from a study of identifying expanded T cells in peripheral blood. During the collection period, no donor immune events like infections were recorded. Repertoires were generated with immunoSEQ multiplex PCR, while TCRdb's copy carries only in-frame clones and drops some. This table has about 100,000 clones, around nine tenths appearing once. Study-level results: Approximately two-week clone count variance significantly increased as total template count grew. Technical replicates showed around 1.2 changed clones; two weeks 15 to 20; four weeks 19.

The sequenced material came from blood. The clonotype originates from a person aged 18-70 years in good health.

DNA of the CDR3: TGTGCCAGCAGCTTGTGGGGACTGCCGAACACTGAAGCTTTCTTT. It codes for CASSLWGLPNTEAFF. The chain carries TRBV5-4 and TRBJ1-1, with TRBD1 as a possible D gene (5 bases). This CDR3 comprises 15 residues. Germline CDR1 is SGHNT and CDR2 is YYREEE (reference sequence). V was trimmed by 1 base and J by 1 base, leaving 11 bases between them.